This T cell receptor (beta chain) came from a study of cytomegalovirus exposure and HLA in healthy donors. Data came from immunoSEQ multiplex PCR; TCRdb stores just in-frame clones and leaves some out. The table records approximately 180,000 clones, around nine tenths of them present only once. The V end was cut by 0 bases, the J end by 6 bases, with 11 bases between. Germline V gene sequence: CDR1 MNHEY, CDR2 SMNVEV (reference sequence). The CDR3 has 14 residues. The source is a woman aged 30 to 39 in good health and CMV-seronegative. Sequences were obtained from PBMCs. The genes are TRBV27 and TRBJ1-1, with no clear D. As DNA, the CDR3 is TGTGCCAGCAGTTTATCGCTGGAGGGCGCTGAAGCTTTCTTT. It codes for CASSLSLEGAEAFF.